One T cell receptor beta chain is described in this entry. What it binds is unknown. Isolating PBMCs gave at least 6 million of these cells per sample. The germline V gene encodes CDR1 MNHNY and CDR2 SVGAGI (reference sequence). The V gene lost 2 bases and the J gene lost 4 bases, with 12 bases spanning the gap. The CDR3 runs 14 residues. This specimen belongs to a study of blood T cells in healthy people across ages. Overall study findings and caveats: Expanded clonotype shifts may have been confounded, as the donors had an unknown CMV status.

The second PCR ran about 6 to 12 cycles with a sample-barcoded 5' primer and J-beta primers. TCRdb reanalysed the 5' RACE reads using MiXCR and keeps one entry per CDR3 protein. The data show hundreds of thousands of distinct CDR3 sequences, approximately 53% seen once. The TCR comes from a man aged 40-55 years in good health. The material sequenced was blood. This sequence joins TRBV6-6 and TRBJ2-7; tentatively, D is TRBD2 (6 bases). The CDR3: CASSYGRDGYEQYF. As DNA, the CDR3 is TGTGCCAGCAGTTACGGGCGGGACGGATACGAGCAGTACTTC.